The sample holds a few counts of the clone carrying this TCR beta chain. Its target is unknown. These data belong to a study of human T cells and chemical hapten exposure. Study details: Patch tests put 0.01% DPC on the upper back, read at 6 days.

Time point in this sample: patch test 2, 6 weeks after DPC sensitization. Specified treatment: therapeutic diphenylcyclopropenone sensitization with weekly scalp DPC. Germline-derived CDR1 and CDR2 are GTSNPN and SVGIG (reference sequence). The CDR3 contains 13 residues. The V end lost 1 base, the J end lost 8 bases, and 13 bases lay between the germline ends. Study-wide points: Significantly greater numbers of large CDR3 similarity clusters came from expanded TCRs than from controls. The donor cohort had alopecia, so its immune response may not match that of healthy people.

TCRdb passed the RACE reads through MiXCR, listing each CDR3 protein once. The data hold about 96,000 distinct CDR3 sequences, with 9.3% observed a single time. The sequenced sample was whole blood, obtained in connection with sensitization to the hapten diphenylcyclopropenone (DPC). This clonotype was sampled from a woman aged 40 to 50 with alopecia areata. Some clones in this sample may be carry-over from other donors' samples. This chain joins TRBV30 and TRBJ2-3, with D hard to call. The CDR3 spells CAWSETPRSTQYF. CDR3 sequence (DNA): TGTGCCTGGAGTGAGACCCCACGGAGTACGCAGTATTTT. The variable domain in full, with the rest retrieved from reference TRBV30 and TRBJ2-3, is SQTIHQWPATLVQPVGSPLSLECTVEGTSNPNLYWYRQAAGRGLQLLFYSVGIGQISSEVPQNLSASRPQDRQFILSSKKLLLSDSGFYLCAWSETPRSTQYFGPGTRLTVL.